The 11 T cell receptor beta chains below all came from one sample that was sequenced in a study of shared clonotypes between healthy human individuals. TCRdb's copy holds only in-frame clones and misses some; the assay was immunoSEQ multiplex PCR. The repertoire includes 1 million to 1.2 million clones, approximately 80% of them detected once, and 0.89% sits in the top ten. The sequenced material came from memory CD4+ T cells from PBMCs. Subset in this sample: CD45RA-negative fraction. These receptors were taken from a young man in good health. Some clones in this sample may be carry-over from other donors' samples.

The CDR3 loop is CAWHHWAQHF. The CDR3 nucleotides are TGTGCCTGGCATCACTGGGCCCAGCATTTT. The chain employs TRBV30 and TRBJ1-5, with no clear D. Trimming removed 5 bases from V and 11 bases from J, with 10 bases in between. The CDR3 runs to 10 residues. Germline CDR1 is GTSNPN and CDR2 is SVGIG (reference sequence).

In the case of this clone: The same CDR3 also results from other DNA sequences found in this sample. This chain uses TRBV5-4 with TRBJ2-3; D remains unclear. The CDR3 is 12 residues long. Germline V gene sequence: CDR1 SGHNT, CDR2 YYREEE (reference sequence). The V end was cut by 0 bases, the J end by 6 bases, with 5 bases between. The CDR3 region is CASSLETDTQYF. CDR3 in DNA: TGTGCCAGCAGCTTGGAGACCGATACGCAGTATTTT.

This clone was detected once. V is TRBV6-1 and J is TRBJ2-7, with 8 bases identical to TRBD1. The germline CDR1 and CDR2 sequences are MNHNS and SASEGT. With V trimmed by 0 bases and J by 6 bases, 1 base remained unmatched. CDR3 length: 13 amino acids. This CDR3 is CASSEADRGEQYF. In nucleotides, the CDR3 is TGTGCCAGCAGTGAAGCAGACAGGGGCGAGCAGTACTTC.

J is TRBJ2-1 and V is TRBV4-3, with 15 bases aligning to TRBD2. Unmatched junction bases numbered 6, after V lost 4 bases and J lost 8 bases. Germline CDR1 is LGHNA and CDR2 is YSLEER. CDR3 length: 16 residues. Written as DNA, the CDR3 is TGCGCCAGCAGCCGGGGACTAGCGGGAGGTCGTTATGAGCAGTTCTTC. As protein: CASSRGLAGGRYEQFF.

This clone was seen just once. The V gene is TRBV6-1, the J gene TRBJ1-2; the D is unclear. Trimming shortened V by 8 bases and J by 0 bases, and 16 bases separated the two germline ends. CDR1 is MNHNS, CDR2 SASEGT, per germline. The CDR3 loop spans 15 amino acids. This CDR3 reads CASSNAPSANYGYTF. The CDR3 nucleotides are TGTGCCAGCTCAAATGCCCCCTCAGCTAACTATGGCTACACCTTC.

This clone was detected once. The CDR3 here is CASSSQSGRLNTEAFF. As DNA, the CDR3 is TGCGCCAGCAGCTCTCAATCGGGCAGGTTGAACACTGAAGCTTTCTTT. J is TRBJ1-1 and V is TRBV5-1; D uncertain. Trimming cost V 3 bases and J 0 bases, with 15 bases left between them. CDR3 length: 16 residues. CDR1 and CDR2 from the germline V gene are SGHRS and YFSETQ.

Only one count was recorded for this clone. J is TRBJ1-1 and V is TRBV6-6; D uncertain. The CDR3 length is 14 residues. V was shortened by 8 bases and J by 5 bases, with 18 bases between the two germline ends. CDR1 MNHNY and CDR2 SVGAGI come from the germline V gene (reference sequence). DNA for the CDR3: TGTGCCAGCCGCTCCCTTCTGAGGGCAACTGAAGCTTTCTTT. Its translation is CASRSLLRATEAFF.

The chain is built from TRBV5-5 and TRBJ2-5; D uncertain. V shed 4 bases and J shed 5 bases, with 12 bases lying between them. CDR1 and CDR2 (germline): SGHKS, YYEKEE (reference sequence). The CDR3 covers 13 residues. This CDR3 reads CASSSPRAETQYF. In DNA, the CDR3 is TGTGCCAGCAGCAGCCCCCGGGCCGAGACCCAGTACTTC.

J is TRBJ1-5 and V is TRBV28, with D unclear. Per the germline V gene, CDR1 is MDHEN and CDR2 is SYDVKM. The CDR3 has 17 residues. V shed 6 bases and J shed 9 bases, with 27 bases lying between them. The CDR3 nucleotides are TGTGCCAGCAGCCAGGCCACCGTGCGTCGGGGTACCGGGCCCCAGCATTTT. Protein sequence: CASSQATVRRGTGPQHF. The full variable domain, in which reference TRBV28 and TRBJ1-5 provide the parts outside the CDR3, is DVKVTQSSRYLVKRTGEKVFLECVQDMDHENMFWYRQDPGLGLRLIYFSYDVKMKEKGDIPEGYSVSREKKERFSLILESASTNQTSMYLCASSQATVRRGTGPQHFGDGTRLSIL.

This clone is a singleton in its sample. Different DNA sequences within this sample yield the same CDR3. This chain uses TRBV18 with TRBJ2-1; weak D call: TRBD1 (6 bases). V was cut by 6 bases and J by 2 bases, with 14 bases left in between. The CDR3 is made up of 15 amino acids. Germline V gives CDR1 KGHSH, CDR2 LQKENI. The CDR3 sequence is CASSEGQGPYNEQFF. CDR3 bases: TGTGCCAGCTCCGAAGGGCAGGGGCCCTACAATGAGCAGTTCTTC.

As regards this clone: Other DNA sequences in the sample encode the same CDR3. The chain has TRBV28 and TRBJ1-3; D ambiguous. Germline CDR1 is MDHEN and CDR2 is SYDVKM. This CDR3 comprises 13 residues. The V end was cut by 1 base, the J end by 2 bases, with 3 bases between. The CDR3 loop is CASSLLAGNTIYF. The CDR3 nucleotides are TGTGCCAGCAGTTTATTGGCTGGAAACACCATATATTTT.